This T cell receptor beta chain appears in the sequencing data of a study of post-analysis software for immune sequencing data. Regarding the study as a whole: There were a few TRBV segments more frequent in patients than controls, and TRBV5-6, TRBV5-1 and TRBV20-1 were among them.

The CDR3 contains 18 residues. Germline CDR1 and CDR2: MNHEY and SVGEGT. The V segment lost 0 bases and the J segment 4 bases; nucleotides outside the gene matches: 10. Researchers reported that TCR beta cDNA libraries carried unique molecular identifiers. MiXCR, applied by TCRdb to the PCR reads, yields one record per CDR3 protein. The repertoire holds about 460,000 distinct CDR3 sequences, with less than 45% as singletons. In its sample, this clonotype was seen a few times. The antigen is undetermined. V gene TRBV6-2 or TRBV6-3 combines with J gene TRBJ2-3; 10 nucleotides align to TRBD2. This clonotype was sampled from a girl aged 5 to 17 with multiple sclerosis. Sequencing input: blood. The CDR3 region is CASSYSSPTSGMADTQYF. As DNA, the CDR3 is TGTGCCAGCAGTTACTCGAGCCCCACTAGCGGGATGGCAGATACGCAGTATTTT.